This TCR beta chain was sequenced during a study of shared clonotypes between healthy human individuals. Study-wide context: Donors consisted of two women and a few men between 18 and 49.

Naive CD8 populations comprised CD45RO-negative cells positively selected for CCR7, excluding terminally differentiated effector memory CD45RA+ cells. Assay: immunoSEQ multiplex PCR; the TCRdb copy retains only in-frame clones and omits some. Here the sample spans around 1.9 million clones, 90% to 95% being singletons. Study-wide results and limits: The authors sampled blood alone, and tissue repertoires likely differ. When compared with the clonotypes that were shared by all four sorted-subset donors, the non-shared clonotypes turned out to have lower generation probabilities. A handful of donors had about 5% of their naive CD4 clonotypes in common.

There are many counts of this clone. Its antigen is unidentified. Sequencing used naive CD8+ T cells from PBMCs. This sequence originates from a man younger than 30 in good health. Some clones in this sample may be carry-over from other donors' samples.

DNA of the CDR3: TGTGCCAGCAGTTCAGCGGCAAAGCCGAACACCGGGGAGCTGTTTTTT. Protein: CASSSAAKPNTGELFF. The rearrangement joins TRBV28 to TRBJ2-2; D is perhaps TRBD2 (5 bases). The V gene lost 4 bases and the J gene lost 0 bases, with 12 bases spanning the gap. Germline V lookup: CDR1 MDHEN, CDR2 SYDVKM. The CDR3 sequence is 16 residues long.